The 24 T cell receptor beta chains below were found in one sample sequenced in a study of vaccination effects on CD4 cells after COVID-19. No cognate antigen is known for these TCRs. Some clones are missing from TCRdb's copy, which holds only in-frame ones; the method was immunoSEQ multiplex PCR. The sample has roughly 42,000 clones; approximately 80% are singletons. Pools of viral peptides were used by the ViraFEST assay to expand antigen-specific CD4+ T cells ahead of sequencing. The authors isolated CD4+ T cells after around 11 days of culture. Nucleocapsid antibodies stayed negative before and after vaccination, showing no earlier SARS-CoV-2 infection. The material was CD4+ T cells from PBMCs cultured with HCoV-NL63 spike peptides, obtained before COVID-19 vaccination. The origin of the receptors is a human donor who received a COVID-19 vaccine.

CDR3 in amino acids: CASSYKGQNNSPLHF. In nucleotides, the CDR3 is TGTGCCAGCAGCTATAAGGGACAGAATAATTCACCCCTCCACTTT. The rearrangement links TRBV7-2 to TRBJ1-6, with 7 nucleotides matching TRBD1. Trimming at V came to 4 bases and at J to 5 bases, leaving 5 bases not matched to a gene. The CDR3 spans 15 residues. Looked up from germline, CDR1 is SGHTA and CDR2 is FQGNSA.

CDR3 loop: CASSQGTGGNTIYF. The CDR3 nucleotides are TGCGCCAGCAGCCAGGGCACGGGAGGAAACACCATATATTTT. J is TRBJ1-3 and V is TRBV5-1; possibly TRBD1 for D (5 bases). V was pared by 4 bases and J by 4 bases, with 12 bases between. The CDR3 spans 14 residues. Germline CDR1 and CDR2: SGHRS and YFSETQ.

This rearrangement joins TRBV24-1 to TRBJ2-3; 7 bases line up with TRBD2. V shed 7 bases and J 1 base; nucleotides not matched to a gene: 4. The CDR3 is 14 amino acids. Germline CDR1 is KGHDR and CDR2 is SFDVKD. CDR3 coding DNA: TGTGCCACCAGCCGGGGGGTTCGCACAGATACGCAGTATTTT. Translated, it gives CATSRGVRTDTQYF.

The chain has TRBV2 and TRBJ2-7; maybe TRBD2 (5 bases). CDR3 size: 14 residues. Between the trimmed V and J ends, which lost 6 bases and 6 bases, there was a span of 18 bases. Germline CDR1 is SNHLY and CDR2 is FYNNEI. The chain's CDR3 is CASSDEGLGGEQYV. For the CDR3, the DNA is TGTGCCAGCAGCGACGAGGGCCTTGGTGGCGAGCAGTACGTC.

The chain recombines TRBV7-9 with TRBJ2-2; D not resolved. Per germline, CDR1 SEHNR and CDR2 FQNEAQ (reference sequence). The CDR3 totals 15 residues. The ends were cut back, 3 bases at V and 0 bases at J, with 8 bases in the middle. The CDR3 DNA is TGTGCCAGCAGCTTGTCGTCCGCGAACACCGGGGAGCTGTTTTTT. This translates into CASSLSSANTGELFF.

This clone was counted a single time. This chain uses TRBV12-3 or TRBV12-4 with TRBJ2-1, with D possibly TRBD1 on 6 matching bases. V lost 6 bases, J lost 9 bases, and 12 bases lay in between. The CDR3 has 12 residues. CDR3 sequence (DNA): TGTGCCAGCAGCGACAGGTTTGCTGAGCAGTTCTTC. Its translation: CASSDRFAEQFF.

This clone came up a few times. The J gene is TRBJ1-1, the V gene TRBV18; D gene ambiguous. CDR3 length equals 14 residues. V dropped 10 bases and J dropped 3 bases, with 18 bases sitting between them. Germline CDR1 reads KGHSH; CDR2 reads LQKENI. The CDR3 bases are TGTGCCACCTTTAGGGTCCTTGGTGACACTGAAGCTTTCTTT. The encoded protein is CATFRVLGDTEAFF.

This clone was observed once. One end of the junction is discordant with germline, which a read error may explain. CDR3 residues: CASSFRKGPTGGF. CDR3 in DNA: TGCGCCAGCAGCTTCCGGAAGGGACCCACCGGAGGGTTT. J is TRBJ1-3 and V is TRBV5-1; perhaps TRBD1 as D (5 bases). Germline CDR1 and CDR2: SGHRS and YFSETQ. The CDR3 sequence is 13 residues long.

This clone was recorded a few times. V gene TRBV30 combines with J gene TRBJ1-2, with 9 bases identical to TRBD1. Looked up from germline, CDR1 is GTSNPN and CDR2 is SVGIG (reference sequence). Trimming cost V 0 bases and J 8 bases; bases outside gene matches: 7. The CDR3 has 14 residues. Written as DNA, the CDR3 is TGTGCCTGGAGTGTGGGACAGGGTCTAGGCGGCTACACCTTC. Protein product: CAWSVGQGLGGYTF.

V usage is TRBV4-1 and J usage is TRBJ2-1, with 9 bases identical to TRBD1. CDR1 is MGHRA and CDR2 is YSYEKL in the germline V gene. The CDR3 spans 15 residues. V dropped 2 bases and J dropped 10; count of bases not matched to a gene: 9. The CDR3 is CASSQTGQGIGEQFF. CDR3 coding DNA: TGCGCCAGCAGCCAAACGGGACAGGGTATCGGCGAGCAGTTCTTC.

The rearrangement uses TRBV12-3 or TRBV12-4 and TRBJ1-2, with a weak D call TRBD1 (6 bases). CDR3 length: 13 amino acids. V was clipped by 5 bases and J by 7 bases, with 14 bases between them. The chain's CDR3 is CASSPTGSAGYTF. DNA of the CDR3: TGTGCCAGCAGTCCGACAGGCTCGGCTGGCTACACCTTC.

This rearrangement joins TRBV23-1 to TRBJ1-5; D is perhaps TRBD1 (6 bases). TRBV23-1 is marked as an open reading frame, function uncertain. CDR3 length: 17 amino acids. Trimming took off 0 bases at V and 6 bases at J, with 18 bases between the two ends. The CDR3 nucleotides read TGCGCCAGCAGTCAATCTCCGACAGGTAGAGGGGGTCAGCCCCAGCATTTT. Residues: CASSQSPTGRGGQPQHF.

The chain joins TRBV5-1 to TRBJ1-1; 8 nucleotides line up with TRBD1. The CDR3 contains 17 residues. Germline trimming cut 4 bases from V and 4 bases from J; bases unmatched to any gene: 15. In germline, CDR1 is SGHRS, CDR2 YFSETQ. Here the CDR3 reads CASSVRGRLGKSTEAFF. In nucleotides, the CDR3 is TGCGCCAGCAGCGTCAGGGGGCGTTTAGGAAAAAGCACTGAAGCTTTCTTT.

This clone has just a few counts. The rearrangement joins TRBV5-1 to TRBJ2-2; D is possibly TRBD2 (5 bases). CDR3 length: 14 amino acids. The V end lost 0 bases, the J end lost 4 bases, and 7 bases lay between the germline ends. CDR1 and CDR2 (germline): SGHRS, YFSETQ. The CDR3 sequence: CASSLGGGTGELFF. For the CDR3, the DNA is TGCGCCAGCAGCTTGGGAGGAGGCACCGGGGAGCTGTTTTTT.

Regarding this clone: This same CDR3 is encoded by further DNA sequences in the sample. The gene calls are TRBV5-1 and TRBJ2-2; the match to TRBD1 covers 7 bases. Germline CDR1 is SGHRS and CDR2 is YFSETQ. CDR3 length: 14 residues. After removal of 2 bases from V and 5 bases from J, the junction contained 3 bases not matched to a gene. The CDR3 coding sequence is TGCGCCAGCAGCTTAGGGGGCAATACCGGGGAGCTGTTTTTT. As protein: CASSLGGNTGELFF.

This clone was seen a handful of times. The CDR3 DNA reads as TGTGCCAGCAGTGAAGGTTTAGGGAGTGAGCAGTTCTTC. It yields the protein CASSEGLGSEQFF. The V gene is TRBV2, the J gene TRBJ2-1, with D maybe TRBD2 (5 bases). V was cut by 1 base and J by 9 bases, with 10 bases left in between. CDR1 is SNHLY, CDR2 FYNNEI, per germline. The CDR3 is made up of 13 amino acids.

CDR3 coding DNA: TGTGCCATCAGTGAGTTCGAGGGATTGGAGACCCAGTACTTC. The encoded protein is CAISEFEGLETQYF. The chain joins TRBV10-3 to TRBJ2-5, with D perhaps TRBD2 (5 bases). The CDR3 spans 14 residues. In germline, CDR1 is ENHRY, CDR2 SYGVKD. With 1 base removed from V and 5 bases from J, the gap between germline ends came to 11 bases.

The chain uses TRBV5-1 and TRBJ2-5, with 9 bases aligning to TRBD1. Germline-derived CDR1 and CDR2 are SGHRS and YFSETQ. The junction had 6 bases not matched to a gene; V was cut back by 1 base and J by 5 bases. The CDR3 runs 15 residues. The CDR3 DNA sequence: TGCGCCAGCAGCTTGAGAACAGGGGGCCGGGAGACCCAGTACTTC. Protein product: CASSLRTGGRETQYF.

This chain joins TRBV28 and TRBJ1-2, with 7 bases that match TRBD1. The junction had 10 bases not matched to a gene; V was cut back by 6 bases and J by 6 bases. The germline V gene has CDR1 MDHEN and CDR2 SYDVKM. The CDR3 spans 14 residues. The CDR3 sequence: CASRSQDRLHGYTF. In nucleotides, the CDR3 is TGTGCCAGCAGGTCCCAGGACAGGCTTCATGGCTACACCTTC.

J is TRBJ2-5 and V is TRBV9, with 10 bases lining up with TRBD2. The V gene end was trimmed by 0 bases and the J gene end by 5 bases; junction bases not matched to a gene: 10. In germline, CDR1 is SGDLS, CDR2 YYNGEE. This CDR3 is built from 17 residues. The CDR3: CASSVGAAGGPGETQYF. CDR3 sequence (DNA): TGTGCCAGCAGCGTAGGAGCAGCGGGGGGGCCGGGGGAGACCCAGTACTTC.

The J gene is TRBJ2-2, the V gene TRBV7-2, with D possibly matching TRBD1 (6 bases). Germline CDR1 reads SGHTA; CDR2 reads FQGNSA. There are 14 residues in the CDR3. V lost 5 bases and J 2 bases, leaving 9 bases between the germline ends. In DNA, the CDR3 is TGTGCCAGCAGCCCGGACAGAAACACCGGGGAGCTGTTTTTT. The encoded protein is CASSPDRNTGELFF.

The chain joins TRBV6-6 to TRBJ1-4; 10 nucleotides match TRBD1. The junction had 3 bases not matched to a gene; V was cut back by 5 bases and J by 6 bases. The CDR3 totals 14 residues. Germline assignment: CDR1 MNHNY and CDR2 SVGAGI (reference sequence). The DNA for the CDR3 is TGTGCCAGCAGTCGACAGGGGGCAGATGAAAAACTGTTTTTT. Encoded protein: CASSRQGADEKLFF.

This chain connects TRBV3-1 (or the pseudogene TRBV3-2) to TRBJ1-6, with D unclear. The CDR3 extends over 15 amino acids. The V gene lost 0 bases and the J gene lost 7 bases, with 10 bases spanning the gap. The germline V gene encodes CDR1 LGHDT and CDR2 YNNKEL (reference sequence). CDR3 sequence: CASSQDFGRNSPLHF. Written as DNA, the CDR3 is TGTGCCAGCAGCCAAGATTTCGGGCGGAATTCACCCCTCCACTTT.

V gene TRBV19 combines with J gene TRBJ2-5; no clear D. Trimming removed 5 bases at V and 3 bases at J, with 13 bases between. CDR3 size: 14 residues. Germline V gene lookup returns CDR1 LNHDA and CDR2 SQIVND (reference sequence). The CDR3 reads CASSPPYPKETQYF. The DNA of the CDR3 is TGTGCCAGTAGTCCCCCGTATCCAAAAGAGACCCAGTACTTC.